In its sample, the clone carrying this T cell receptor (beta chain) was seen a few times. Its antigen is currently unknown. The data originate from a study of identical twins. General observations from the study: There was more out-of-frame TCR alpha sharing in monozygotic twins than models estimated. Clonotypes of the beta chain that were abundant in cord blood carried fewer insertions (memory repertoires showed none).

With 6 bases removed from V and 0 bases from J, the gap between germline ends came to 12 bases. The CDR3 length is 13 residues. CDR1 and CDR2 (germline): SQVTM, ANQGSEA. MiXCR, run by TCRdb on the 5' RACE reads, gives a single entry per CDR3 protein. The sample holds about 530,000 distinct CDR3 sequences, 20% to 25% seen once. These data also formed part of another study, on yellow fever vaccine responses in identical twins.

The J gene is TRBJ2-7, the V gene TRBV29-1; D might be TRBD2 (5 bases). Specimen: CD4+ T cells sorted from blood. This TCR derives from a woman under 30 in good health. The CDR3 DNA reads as TGCAGCGTCTCCTTGGGGAGCTCCTACGAGCAGTACTTC. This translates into CSVSLGSSYEQYF.